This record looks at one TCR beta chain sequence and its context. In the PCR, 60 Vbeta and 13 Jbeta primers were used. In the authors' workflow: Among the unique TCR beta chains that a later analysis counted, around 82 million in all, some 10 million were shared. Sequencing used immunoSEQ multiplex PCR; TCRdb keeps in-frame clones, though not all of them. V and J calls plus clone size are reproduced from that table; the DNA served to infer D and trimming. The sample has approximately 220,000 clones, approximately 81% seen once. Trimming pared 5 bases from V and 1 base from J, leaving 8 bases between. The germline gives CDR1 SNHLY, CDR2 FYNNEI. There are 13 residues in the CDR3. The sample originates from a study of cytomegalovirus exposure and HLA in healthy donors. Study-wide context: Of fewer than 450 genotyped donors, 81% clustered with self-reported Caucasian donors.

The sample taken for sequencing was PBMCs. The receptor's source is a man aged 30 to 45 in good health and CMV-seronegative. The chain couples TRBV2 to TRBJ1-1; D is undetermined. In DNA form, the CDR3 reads TGTGCCAGCAGTCCCCGGGAGAACACTGAAGCTTTCTTT. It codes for CASSPRENTEAFF.